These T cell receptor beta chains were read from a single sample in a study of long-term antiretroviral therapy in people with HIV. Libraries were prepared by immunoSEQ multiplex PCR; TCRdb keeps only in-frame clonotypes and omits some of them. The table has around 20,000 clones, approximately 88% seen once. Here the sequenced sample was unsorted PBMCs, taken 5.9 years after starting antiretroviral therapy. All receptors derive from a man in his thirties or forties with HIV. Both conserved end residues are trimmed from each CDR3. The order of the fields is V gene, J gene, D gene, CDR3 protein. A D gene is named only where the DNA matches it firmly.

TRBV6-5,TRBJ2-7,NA,ASSYSLGETYEQY
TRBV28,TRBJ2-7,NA,ASSLRLKGRASYEQY
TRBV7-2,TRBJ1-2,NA,ASSQAADARGRGYT
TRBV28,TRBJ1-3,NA,ASSSNGTPDSGNTIY
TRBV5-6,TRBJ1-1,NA,ASSLAWTANTEAF
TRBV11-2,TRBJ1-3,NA,ASSPQGPASGNTIY
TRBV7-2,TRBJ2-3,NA,ASSLAPWDAAQY
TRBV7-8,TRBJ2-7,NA,ASSPAWRGPYEQY
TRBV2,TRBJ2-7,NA,ASSEEYEQY
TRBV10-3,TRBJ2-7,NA,AIRGSVGGDSYEQY
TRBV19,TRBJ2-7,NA,ASSVADQMEQY
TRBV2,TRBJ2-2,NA,ASMATGTGELF
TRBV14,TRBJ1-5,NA,ASSPGLGQPQH
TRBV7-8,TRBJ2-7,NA,ASSLGWGETYEQY
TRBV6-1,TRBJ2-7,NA,ASTGTFTYEQY
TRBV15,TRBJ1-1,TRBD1,ATSRRDSSNTEAF
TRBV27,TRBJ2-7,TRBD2,ASRAATGGSYEQY
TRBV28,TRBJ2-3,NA,ASSQIRGGTDTQY
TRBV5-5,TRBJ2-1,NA,ASSLGPSNEQF
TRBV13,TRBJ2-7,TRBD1,ASSVLGQGYEQY
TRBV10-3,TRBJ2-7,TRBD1,AISAPGQGIGEQY
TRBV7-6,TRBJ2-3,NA,ASSLDGEGVDTQY
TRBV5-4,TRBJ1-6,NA,ASSPLGRDNSPLH
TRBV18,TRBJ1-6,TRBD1,ASSQNSNSPGQDSPLH
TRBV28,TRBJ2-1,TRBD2,ASSLPGLAGGPSSYNEQF
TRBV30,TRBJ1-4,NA,AWSVTAREKLF
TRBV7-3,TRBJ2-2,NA,ASSLIYGSGELF
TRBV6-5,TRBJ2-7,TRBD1,ASSYRGRHEQY